The clone carrying this T cell receptor beta chain was detected a few times. As yet, its antigen is unknown. In TCRdb, the RACE reads were re-called with MiXCR into one record per CDR3 protein. Of about 64,000 distinct CDR3 sequences listed, around 10% were seen once; the top ten hold around 3.9%. The sample is drawn from a study of human T cells and chemical hapten exposure. Looking at the study overall: The sensitizer, 2% DPC, was used on roughly 2 cm by roughly 2 cm of upper inner arm skin.

Study results and caveats: With alopecia, donors may have immune responses unlike healthy people's.

Time point described: pre-sensitization, week 0. Specified treatment: therapeutic diphenylcyclopropenone sensitization with weekly scalp DPC. Sample donors consisted of patients with alopecia, aged 18 to 70 years, who were suitable for DPC. Deletions cut 3 bases from V and 4 bases from J, with 10 bases between. This CDR3 is 14 amino acids long. This sample comprised whole blood, obtained in connection with sensitization to the hapten diphenylcyclopropenone (DPC). The J gene is TRBJ1-5, the V gene TRBV12-3 or TRBV12-4; D gene unclear. This receptor was identified in a woman in her thirties or forties with alopecia areata. Some clones in this sample may be carry-over from other donors' samples. CDR3 in amino acids: CASSFWHGNQPQHF. In nucleotides, the CDR3 is TGTGCCAGCAGTTTCTGGCACGGAAATCAGCCCCAGCATTTT.